This T cell receptor beta chain appears in the sequencing data of a study of PD-L1 blockade in urothelial cancer. Looking at the study overall: The patients' atezolizumab therapy, 1,200 mg intravenously every 3 weeks, started at some point between 2014 and 2015. About 85% of the roughly 30 patients comprised males who had bladder-origin urothelial cancer. Once treatment had started, blood was analyzed at 3 weeks (second dose) and again at 6 weeks.

General observations from the study: Expansion of tumor-associated blood clones at 3 weeks was greater in durable-benefit patients.

Some clones are missing from TCRdb's copy, which holds only in-frame ones; the method was immunoSEQ multiplex PCR. Of about 39,000 clones listed, approximately 89% are singletons. Of note for this clone: The antigen is unknown.

Germline V gene data show CDR1 as SGHVS and CDR2 as FQNEAQ. The CDR3 runs 16 residues. The germline V and J ends were trimmed by 1 base and 6 bases, with 17 bases remaining between them. Time point in this sample: pretreatment peripheral blood. The gene calls are TRBV7-8 and TRBJ2-3, with D tentatively TRBD2 (6 bases). The sample consisted of PBMCs, taken around atezolizumab (anti-PD-L1) treatment. The clonotype was recovered from a woman aged 55-75 years with urothelial cancer. CDR3 sequence reads: CASSLVPGLGGDTQYF. The CDR3 nucleotides are TGTGCCAGCAGCTTAGTTCCTGGACTTGGGGGGGATACGCAGTATTTT.